This T cell receptor (beta chain) was identified during a study of blood T cells in healthy people across ages. A second about 7 to 11 cycle PCR used barcoded and J-beta primers. A single record per CDR3 protein comes from TCRdb applying MiXCR to the 5' RACE reads. The data contain around 1,000,000 distinct CDR3 sequences, approximately 25% of them singletons. CDR3 size: 13 residues. Germline CDR1 and CDR2: MNHEY and SMNVEV (reference sequence). This clonotype was seen only a few times. The same data also went into a second study, on T cells of mothers and their children.

The V gene is TRBV27, the J gene TRBJ2-5, with D hard to call. The J call may not be correct, given that the DNA end is closer to TRBJ2-7. The clonotype was recovered from a girl aged 2 to 9 in good health. Sequenced: blood. The CDR3: CASSFSGYHEQYF. In nucleotides, the CDR3 is TGTGCCAGCAGTTTCTCAGGCTACCACGAGCAGTACTTC.